The entry below describes one T cell receptor (beta chain). CDR3 size: 12 residues. The V end lost 4 bases, the J end lost 6 bases, and 9 bases lay between the germline ends. The data stem from a study of human T cells and chemical hapten exposure. Described time point: pre-sensitization, week 0. As to treatment: therapeutic diphenylcyclopropenone sensitization with weekly scalp DPC. TCRdb ran MiXCR on the RACE reads and lists one entry per CDR3 protein. This table holds around 300,000 distinct CDR3 sequences, about 5% found once. This chain joins TRBV12-3 or TRBV12-4 and TRBJ1-2; D is possibly TRBD1 (5 bases). The sequencing here drew on whole blood, taken in connection with sensitization to the hapten diphenylcyclopropenone (DPC). The source is a woman under 30 with alopecia areata. Some clones in this sample may be carry-over from other donors' samples. The CDR3 here is CASSSAGNGYTF. Written as DNA, the CDR3 is TGTGCCAGCAGTTCGGCAGGGAATGGCTACACCTTC.